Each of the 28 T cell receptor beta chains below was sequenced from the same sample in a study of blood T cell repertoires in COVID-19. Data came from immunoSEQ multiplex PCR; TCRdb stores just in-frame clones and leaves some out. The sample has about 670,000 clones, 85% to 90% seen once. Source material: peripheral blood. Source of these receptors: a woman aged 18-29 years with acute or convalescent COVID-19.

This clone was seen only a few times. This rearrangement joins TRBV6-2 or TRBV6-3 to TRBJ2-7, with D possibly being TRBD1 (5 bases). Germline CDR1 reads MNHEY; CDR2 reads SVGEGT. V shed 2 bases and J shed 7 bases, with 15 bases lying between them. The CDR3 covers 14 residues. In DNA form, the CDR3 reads TGTGCCAGCAGTTACAGACAGTCCATTTGGGAGCAGTACTTC. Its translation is CASSYRQSIWEQYF.

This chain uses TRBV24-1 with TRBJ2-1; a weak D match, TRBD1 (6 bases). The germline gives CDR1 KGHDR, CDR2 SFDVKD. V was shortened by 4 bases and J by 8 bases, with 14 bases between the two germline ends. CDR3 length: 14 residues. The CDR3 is CATSDRDTADEQFF. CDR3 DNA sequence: TGTGCCACCAGTGACCGGGACACCGCCGATGAGCAGTTCTTC.

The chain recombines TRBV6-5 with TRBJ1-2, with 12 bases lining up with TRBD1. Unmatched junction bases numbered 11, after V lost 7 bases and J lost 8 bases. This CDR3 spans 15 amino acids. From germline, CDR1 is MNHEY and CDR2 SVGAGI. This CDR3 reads CASKPGTGGPRGYTF. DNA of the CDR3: TGTGCCAGCAAACCCGGGACAGGGGGCCCGCGGGGCTACACCTTC.

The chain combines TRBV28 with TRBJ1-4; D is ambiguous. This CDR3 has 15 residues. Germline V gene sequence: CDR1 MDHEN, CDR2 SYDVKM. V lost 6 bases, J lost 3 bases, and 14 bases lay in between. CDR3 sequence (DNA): TGTGCCAGCAGCCTTCCCTTGGCTTCTAATGAAAAACTGTTTTTT. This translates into CASSLPLASNEKLFF. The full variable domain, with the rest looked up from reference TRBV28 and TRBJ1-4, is DVKVTQSSRYLVKRTGEKVFLECVQDMDHENMFWYRQDPGLGLRLIYFSYDVKMKEKGDIPEGYSVSREKKERFSLILESASTNQTSMYLCASSLPLASNEKLFFGSGTQLSVL.

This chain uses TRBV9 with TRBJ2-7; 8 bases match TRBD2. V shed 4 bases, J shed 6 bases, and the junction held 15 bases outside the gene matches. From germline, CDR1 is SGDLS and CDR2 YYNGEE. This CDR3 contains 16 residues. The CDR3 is CASSPGGTGGQVEQYF. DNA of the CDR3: TGTGCCAGCAGCCCCGGGGGGACGGGGGGGCAGGTCGAGCAGTACTTC.

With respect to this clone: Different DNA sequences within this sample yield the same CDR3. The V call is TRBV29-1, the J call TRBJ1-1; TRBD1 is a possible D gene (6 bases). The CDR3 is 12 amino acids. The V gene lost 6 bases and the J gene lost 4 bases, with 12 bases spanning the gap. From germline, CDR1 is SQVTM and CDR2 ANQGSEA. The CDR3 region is CSVQQGGTEAFF. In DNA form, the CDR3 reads TGCAGCGTCCAACAGGGTGGCACTGAAGCTTTCTTT.

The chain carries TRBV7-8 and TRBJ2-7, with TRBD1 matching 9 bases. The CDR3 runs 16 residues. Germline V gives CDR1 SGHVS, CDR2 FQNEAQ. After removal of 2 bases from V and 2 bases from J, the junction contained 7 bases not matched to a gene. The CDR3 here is CASSLRPGTGPYEQYF. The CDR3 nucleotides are TGTGCCAGCAGCTTAAGACCCGGGACAGGGCCCTACGAGCAGTACTTC.

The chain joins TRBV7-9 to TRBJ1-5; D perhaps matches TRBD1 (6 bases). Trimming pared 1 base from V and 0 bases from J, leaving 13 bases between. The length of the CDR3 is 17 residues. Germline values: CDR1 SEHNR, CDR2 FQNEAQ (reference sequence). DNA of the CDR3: TGTGCCAGCAGCTTAGGGACAGACGAAATTAGCAATCAGCCCCAGCATTTT. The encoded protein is CASSLGTDEISNQPQHF.

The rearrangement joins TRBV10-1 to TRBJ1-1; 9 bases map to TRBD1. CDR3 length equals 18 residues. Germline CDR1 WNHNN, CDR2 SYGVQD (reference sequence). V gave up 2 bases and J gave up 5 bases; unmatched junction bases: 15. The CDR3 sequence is CASSEEKGQGRPGTEAFF. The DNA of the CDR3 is TGCGCCAGCAGTGAGGAGAAGGGACAGGGACGCCCGGGGACTGAAGCTTTCTTT.

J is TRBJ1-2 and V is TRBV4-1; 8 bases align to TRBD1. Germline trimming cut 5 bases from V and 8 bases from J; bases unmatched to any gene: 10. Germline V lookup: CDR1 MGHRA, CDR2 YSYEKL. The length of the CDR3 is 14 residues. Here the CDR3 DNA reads TGCGCCAGCAGCAGCCCTCCCACAGGGGGAGGCTACACCTTC. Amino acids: CASSSPPTGGGYTF.

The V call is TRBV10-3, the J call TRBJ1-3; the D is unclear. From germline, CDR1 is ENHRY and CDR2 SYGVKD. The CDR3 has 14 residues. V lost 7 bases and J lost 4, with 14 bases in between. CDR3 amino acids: CAIKEEGSGNTIYF. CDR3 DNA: TGTGCCATCAAAGAGGAGGGCTCGGGAAACACCATATATTTT.

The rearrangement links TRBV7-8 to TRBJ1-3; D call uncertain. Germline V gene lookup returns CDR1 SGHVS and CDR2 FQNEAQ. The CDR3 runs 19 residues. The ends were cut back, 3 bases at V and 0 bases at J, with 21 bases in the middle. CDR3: CASSLRRWTSETSGNTIYF. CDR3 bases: TGTGCCAGCAGCTTGCGGCGGTGGACTTCTGAAACCTCTGGAAACACCATATATTTT.

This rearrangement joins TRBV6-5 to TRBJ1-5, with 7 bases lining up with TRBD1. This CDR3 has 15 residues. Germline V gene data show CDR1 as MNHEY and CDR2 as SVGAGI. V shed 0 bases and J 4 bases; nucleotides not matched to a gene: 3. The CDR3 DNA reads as TGTGCCAGCAGTTACTCGCAGGACAGGAATCAGCCCCAGCATTTT. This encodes CASSYSQDRNQPQHF.

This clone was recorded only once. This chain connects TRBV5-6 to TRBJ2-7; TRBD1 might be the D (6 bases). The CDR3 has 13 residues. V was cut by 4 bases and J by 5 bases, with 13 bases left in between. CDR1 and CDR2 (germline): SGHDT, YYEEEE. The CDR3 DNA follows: TGTGCCAGCAGCCTCACAGGGATCGACGAGCAGTACTTC. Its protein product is CASSLTGIDEQYF.

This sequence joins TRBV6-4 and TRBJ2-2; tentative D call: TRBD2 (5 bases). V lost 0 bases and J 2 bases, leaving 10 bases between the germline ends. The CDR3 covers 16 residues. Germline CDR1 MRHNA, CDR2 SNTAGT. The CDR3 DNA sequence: TGTGCCAGCAGTGACTCGAGCAGCGGCAACACCGGGGAGCTGTTTTTT. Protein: CASSDSSSGNTGELFF.

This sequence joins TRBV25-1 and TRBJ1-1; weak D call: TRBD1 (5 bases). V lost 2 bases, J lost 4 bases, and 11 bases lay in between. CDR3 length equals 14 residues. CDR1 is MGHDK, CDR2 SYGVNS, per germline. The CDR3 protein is CASSEGVGGTEAFF. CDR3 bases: TGTGCCAGCAGTGAAGGGGTGGGGGGCACTGAAGCTTTCTTT.

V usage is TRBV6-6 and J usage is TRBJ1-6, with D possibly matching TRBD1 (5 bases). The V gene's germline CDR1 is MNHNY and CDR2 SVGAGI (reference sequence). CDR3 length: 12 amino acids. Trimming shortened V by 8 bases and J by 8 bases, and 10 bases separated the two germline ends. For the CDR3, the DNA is TGTGCCAGCCAGGTAGGGGATTCACCCCTCCACTTT. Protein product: CASQVGDSPLHF.

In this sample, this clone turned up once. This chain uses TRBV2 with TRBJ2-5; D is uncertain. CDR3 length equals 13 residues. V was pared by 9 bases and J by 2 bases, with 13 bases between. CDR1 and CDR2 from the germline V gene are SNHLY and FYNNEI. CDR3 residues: CASSFSEQETQYF. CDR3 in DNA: TGTGCCAGTTCATTTTCAGAACAAGAGACCCAGTACTTC.

The DNA for the CDR3 is TGTGCCAGCAGTTCCCTAGCCGGCGGGGAGCTGTTTTTT. It specifies CASSSLAGGELFF. The chain couples TRBV6-5 to TRBJ2-2; D possibly corresponds to TRBD2 (5 bases). Germline V lookup: CDR1 MNHEY, CDR2 SVGAGI. The CDR3 runs to 13 residues. V lost 4 bases and J 7 bases, leaving 10 bases between the germline ends.

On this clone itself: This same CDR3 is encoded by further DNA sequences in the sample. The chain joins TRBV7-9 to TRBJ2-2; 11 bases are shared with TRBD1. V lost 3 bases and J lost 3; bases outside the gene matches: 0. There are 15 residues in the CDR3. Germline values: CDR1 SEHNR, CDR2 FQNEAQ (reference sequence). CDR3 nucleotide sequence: TGTGCCAGCAGCTTGGGACAGGGGGACACCGGGGAGCTGTTTTTT. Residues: CASSLGQGDTGELFF. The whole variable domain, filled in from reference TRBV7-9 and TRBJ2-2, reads DTGVSQNPRHKITKRGQNVTFRCDPISEHNRLYWYRQTLGQGPEFLTYFQNEAQLEKSRLLSDRFSAERPKGSFSTLEIQRTEQGDSAMYLCASSLGQGDTGELFFGEGSRLTVL.

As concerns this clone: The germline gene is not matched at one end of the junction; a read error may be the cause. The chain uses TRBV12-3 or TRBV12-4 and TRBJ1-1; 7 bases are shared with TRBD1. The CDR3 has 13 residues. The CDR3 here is CASRGQMKTEAFF. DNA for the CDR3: TGTGCCAGCAGGGGACAGATGAAGACTGAAGCTTTCTTT.

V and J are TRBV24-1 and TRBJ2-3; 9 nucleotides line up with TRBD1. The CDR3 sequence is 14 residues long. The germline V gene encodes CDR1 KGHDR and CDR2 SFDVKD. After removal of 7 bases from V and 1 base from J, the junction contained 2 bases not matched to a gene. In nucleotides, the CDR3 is TGTGCCACCAGAGGACAGGGGCGCACAGATACGCAGTATTTT. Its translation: CATRGQGRTDTQYF.

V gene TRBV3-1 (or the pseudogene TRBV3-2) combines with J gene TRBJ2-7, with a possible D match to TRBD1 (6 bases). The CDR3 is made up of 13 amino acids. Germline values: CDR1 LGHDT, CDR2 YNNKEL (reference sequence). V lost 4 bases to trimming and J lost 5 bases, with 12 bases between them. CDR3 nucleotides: TGTGCCAGCAGCCCGGGACATTTGGACGAGCAGTACTTC. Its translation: CASSPGHLDEQYF.

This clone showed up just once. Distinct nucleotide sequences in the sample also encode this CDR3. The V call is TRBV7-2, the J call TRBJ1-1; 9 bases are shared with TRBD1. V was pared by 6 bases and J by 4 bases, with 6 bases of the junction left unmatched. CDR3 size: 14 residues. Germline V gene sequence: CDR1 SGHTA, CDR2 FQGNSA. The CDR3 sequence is CASSLDRGGTEAFF. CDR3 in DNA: TGTGCCAGCAGTTTGGACAGGGGAGGCACTGAAGCTTTCTTT.

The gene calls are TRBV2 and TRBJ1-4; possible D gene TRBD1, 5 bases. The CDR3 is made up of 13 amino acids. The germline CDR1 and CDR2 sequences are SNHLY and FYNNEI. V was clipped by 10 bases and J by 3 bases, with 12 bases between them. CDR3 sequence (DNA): TGTGCCACCCAGACAGCGTCTAATGAAAAACTGTTTTTT. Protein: CATQTASNEKLFF.

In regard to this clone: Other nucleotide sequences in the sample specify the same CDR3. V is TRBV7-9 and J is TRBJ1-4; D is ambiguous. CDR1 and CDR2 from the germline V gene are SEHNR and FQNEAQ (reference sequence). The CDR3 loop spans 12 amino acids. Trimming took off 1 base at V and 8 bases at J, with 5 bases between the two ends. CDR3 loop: CASSLVSEKLFF. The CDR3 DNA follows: TGTGCCAGCAGCTTAGTTTCAGAAAAACTGTTTTTT.

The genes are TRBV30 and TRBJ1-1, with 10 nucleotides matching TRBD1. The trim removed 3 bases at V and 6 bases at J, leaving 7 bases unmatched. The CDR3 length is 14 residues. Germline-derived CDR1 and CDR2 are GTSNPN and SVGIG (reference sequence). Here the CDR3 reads CAWSNGQGEAEAFF. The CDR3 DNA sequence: TGTGCCTGGAGCAATGGACAGGGGGAGGCTGAAGCTTTCTTT. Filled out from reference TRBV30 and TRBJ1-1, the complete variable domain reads SQTIHQWPATLVQPVGSPLSLECTVEGTSNPNLYWYRQAAGRGLQLLFYSVGIGQISSEVPQNLSASRPQDRQFILSSKKLLLSDSGFYLCAWSNGQGEAEAFFGQGTRLTVV.

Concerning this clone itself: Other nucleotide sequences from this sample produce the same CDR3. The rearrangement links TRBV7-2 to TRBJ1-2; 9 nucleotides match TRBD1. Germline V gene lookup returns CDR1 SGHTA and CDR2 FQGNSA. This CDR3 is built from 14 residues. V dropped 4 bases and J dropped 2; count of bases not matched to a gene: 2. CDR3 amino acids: CASSSDRGNYGYTF. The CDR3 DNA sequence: TGTGCCAGCAGCTCGGACAGGGGAAACTATGGCTACACCTTC.